This T cell receptor beta chain was profiled in a study of molecular identifiers for immune sequencing clone quantification. For bulk TCR libraries, previously described methods and listed TCR primers were used. A single record per CDR3 protein comes from TCRdb applying MiXCR to the PCR reads. The table has over 600,000 distinct CDR3 sequences, approximately 20% seen once. Germline CDR1 MNHNY, CDR2 SVGAGI (reference sequence). This CDR3 has 11 residues. Trimming left V 5 bases short and J 12 bases short, with 13 bases between. With RNA at 10%, 30% or 50%, naive CD8 libraries came from approximately 22,000 to 940,000 sorted cells. The authors sorted naive CD8 T cells as CD8+CD4-CCR7+CD45RA+. Remarks on this clonotype: A read error may be the cause here, since a much bigger clone is one base away.

This chain links TRBV6-6 with TRBJ2-5; the D gene is possibly TRBD2 (6 bases). The sample taken for sequencing was naive CD8+ T cells from blood, with Jurkat cell RNA spiked in. Sample subset: FACS-sorted CD8+CD4-CCR7+CD45RA+ naive T cells. This clonotype was sampled from a human donor in good health. Some libraries in this study had Jurkat cell RNA spiked in. The CDR3 nucleotides are TGTGCCAGCAGTCCCGGGACTGGGAAGTACTTC. The encoded protein is CASSPGTGKYF.